The 6 T cell receptor beta chains reported below all come from one sample, sequenced in a study of blood T cell repertoires in COVID-19. The data were produced by immunoSEQ multiplex PCR, yet TCRdb's version contains in-frame clones alone and is incomplete. The sample shows approximately 350,000 clones, 85% to 90% of them seen only once. The specimen was PBMCs or T cells enriched from blood (not recorded which). The receptors were gathered from a man between 18 and 29 years old who had recovered from COVID-19.

This sequence joins TRBV21-1 and TRBJ1-6; the listed D gene, TRBD1, was not tested against the DNA. TRBV21-1 is marked as a pseudogene. This CDR3 is 19 amino acids long. CDR3 region: CASSGRDTQTSSYNSPLHF. The CDR3 DNA sequence: TGTGCCAGCAGCGGCCGGGACACCCAAACGAGCTCCTATAATTCACCCCTCCACTTT.

The chain has TRBV7-9 and TRBJ2-2, with 8 bases lining up with TRBD1. The junction had 11 bases not matched to a gene; V was cut back by 5 bases and J by 6 bases. CDR1 is SEHNR and CDR2 is FQNEAQ in the germline V gene (reference sequence). The CDR3 length is 16 residues. CDR3 in DNA: TGTGCCAGCAGCATTTCCAGGGGGCTTGTCGCCGGGGAGCTGTTTTTT. Encoded protein: CASSISRGLVAGELFF. The complete variable domain, with remaining parts taken from reference TRBV7-9 and TRBJ2-2, reads DTGVSQNPRHKITKRGQNVTFRCDPISEHNRLYWYRQTLGQGPEFLTYFQNEAQLEKSRLLSDRFSAERPKGSFSTLEIQRTEQGDSAMYLCASSISRGLVAGELFFGEGSRLTVL.

The rearrangement links TRBV18 to TRBJ2-2; possible D gene TRBD2, 6 bases. The CDR3 is 18 amino acids. Germline V gene data show CDR1 as KGHSH and CDR2 as LQKENI. Between the trimmed V and J ends, which lost 1 base and 0 bases, there was a span of 15 bases. DNA of the CDR3: TGTGCCAGCTCACCACTGGTGGGCGGGACGTCGAACACCGGGGAGCTGTTTTTT. Protein sequence: CASSPLVGGTSNTGELFF.

Note on this clone: Other DNA sequences in the sample encode the same CDR3. The chain is built from TRBV3-1 (or the pseudogene TRBV3-2) and TRBJ1-1; unclear D gene. Germline lookup yields CDR1 LGHDT and CDR2 YNNKEL (reference sequence). The ends were cut back, 1 base at V and 4 bases at J, with 7 bases in the middle. CDR3 length: 13 amino acids. The DNA for the CDR3 is TGTGCCAGCAGCCAAGTGCAAGCCACTGAAGCTTTCTTT. It encodes CASSQVQATEAFF.

The V and J genes are TRBV12-5 and TRBJ2-3, with D perhaps matching TRBD1 (6 bases). This CDR3 is 14 amino acids long. V was cut by 6 bases and J by 2 bases, with 12 bases left in between. CDR1 is LGHNT, CDR2 FRNRAP, per germline. CDR3: CASGSDRFTDTQYF. CDR3 nucleotide sequence: TGTGCTAGTGGGTCTGACAGGTTCACAGATACGCAGTATTTT.

The V call is TRBV6-5, the J call TRBJ2-7; no clear D gene. Germline V lookup: CDR1 MNHEY, CDR2 SVGAGI. The V gene lost 5 bases and the J gene lost 0 bases, with 8 bases spanning the gap. This CDR3 spans 13 amino acids. The CDR3 DNA is TGTGCCAGCAGTCTACGAGACTCCTACGAGCAGTACTTC. This encodes CASSLRDSYEQYF.